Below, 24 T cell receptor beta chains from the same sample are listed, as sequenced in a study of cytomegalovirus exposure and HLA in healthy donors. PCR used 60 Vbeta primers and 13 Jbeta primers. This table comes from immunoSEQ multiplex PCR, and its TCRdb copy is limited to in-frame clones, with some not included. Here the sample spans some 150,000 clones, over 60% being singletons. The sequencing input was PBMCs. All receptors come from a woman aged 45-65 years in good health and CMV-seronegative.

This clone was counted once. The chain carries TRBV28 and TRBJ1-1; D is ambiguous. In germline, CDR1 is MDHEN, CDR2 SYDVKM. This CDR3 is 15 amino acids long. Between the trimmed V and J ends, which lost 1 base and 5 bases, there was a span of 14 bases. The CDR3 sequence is CASSLLWEVRTEAFF. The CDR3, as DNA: TGTGCCAGCAGTTTATTATGGGAGGTACGGACTGAAGCTTTCTTT.

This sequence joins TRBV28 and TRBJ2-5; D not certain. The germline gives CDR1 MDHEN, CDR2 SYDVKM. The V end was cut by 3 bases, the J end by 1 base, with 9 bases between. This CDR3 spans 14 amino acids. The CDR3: CASSFVQAQETQYF. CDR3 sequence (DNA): TGTGCCAGCAGTTTTGTTCAGGCCCAAGAGACCCAGTACTTC.

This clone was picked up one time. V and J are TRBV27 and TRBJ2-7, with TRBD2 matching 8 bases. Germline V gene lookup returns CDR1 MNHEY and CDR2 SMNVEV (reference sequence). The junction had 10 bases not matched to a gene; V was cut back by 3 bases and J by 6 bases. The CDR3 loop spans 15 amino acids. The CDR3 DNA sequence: TGTGCCAGCAGTTTTTATTCGGGGGGGCCTTTCGAGCAGTACTTC. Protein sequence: CASSFYSGGPFEQYF.

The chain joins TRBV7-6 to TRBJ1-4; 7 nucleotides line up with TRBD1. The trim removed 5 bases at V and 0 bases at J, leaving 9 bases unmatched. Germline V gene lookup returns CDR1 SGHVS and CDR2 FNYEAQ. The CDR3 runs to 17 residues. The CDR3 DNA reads TGTGCCAGCAGCGGAACCGGGACAGTTGCAACTAATGAAAAACTGTTTTTT. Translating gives CASSGTGTVATNEKLFF.

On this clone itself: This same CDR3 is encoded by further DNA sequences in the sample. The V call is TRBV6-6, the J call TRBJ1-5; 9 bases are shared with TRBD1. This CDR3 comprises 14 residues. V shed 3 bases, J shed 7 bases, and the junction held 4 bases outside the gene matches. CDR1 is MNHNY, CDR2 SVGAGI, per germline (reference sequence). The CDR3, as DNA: TGTGCCAGCAGTTATGGACAGGGGATCCAGCCCCAGCATTTT. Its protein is CASSYGQGIQPQHF.

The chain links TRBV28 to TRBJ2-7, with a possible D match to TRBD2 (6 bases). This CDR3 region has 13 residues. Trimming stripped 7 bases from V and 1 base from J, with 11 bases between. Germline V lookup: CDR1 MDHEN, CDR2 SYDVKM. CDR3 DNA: TGTGCCAGCATGCCCCGGGGGTCCTACGAGCAGTACTTC. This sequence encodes CASMPRGSYEQYF.

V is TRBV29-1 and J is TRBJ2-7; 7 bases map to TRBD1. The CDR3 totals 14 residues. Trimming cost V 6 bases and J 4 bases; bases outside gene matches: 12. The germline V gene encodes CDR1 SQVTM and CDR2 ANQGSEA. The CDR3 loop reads CSVARQGSSYEQYF. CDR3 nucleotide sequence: TGCAGCGTCGCTAGACAGGGTTCATCTTACGAGCAGTACTTC.

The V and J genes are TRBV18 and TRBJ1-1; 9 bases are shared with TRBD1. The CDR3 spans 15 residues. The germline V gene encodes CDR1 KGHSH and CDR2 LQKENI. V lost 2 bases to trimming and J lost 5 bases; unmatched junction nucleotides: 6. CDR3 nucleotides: TGTGCCAGCTCACCAAGCGGGACAGGGCAGACTGAAGCTTTCTTT. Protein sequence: CASSPSGTGQTEAFF.

CDR3 amino acids: CASRPTGNQPQHF. CDR3 nucleotide sequence: TGTGCCAGTAGACCGACAGGGAATCAGCCCCAGCATTTT. The V gene is TRBV19, the J gene TRBJ1-5; 7 bases map to TRBD1. The germline gives CDR1 LNHDA, CDR2 SQIVND (reference sequence). V shed 6 bases and J 4 bases; nucleotides not matched to a gene: 3. This CDR3 comprises 13 residues.

CDR3 protein: CATSRSVPSGRVSSYEQYF. The CDR3 nucleotides read TGTGCCACCAGCAGATCAGTTCCTAGCGGGAGGGTGAGCTCCTACGAGCAGTACTTC. J is TRBJ2-7 and V is TRBV15, with 12 bases that match TRBD2. CDR1 and CDR2 from the germline V gene are LNHNV and YYDKDF (reference sequence). V trimming: 2 bases; J trimming: 0 bases; junction bases outside the gene matches: 11. The CDR3 consists of 19 residues. The full variable domain, its missing parts supplied by reference TRBV15 and TRBJ2-7, is DAMVIQNPRYQVTQFGKPVTLSCSQTLNHNVMYWYQQKSSQAPKLLFHYYDKDFNNEADTPDNFQSRRPNTSFCFLDIRSPGLGDTAMYLCATSRSVPSGRVSSYEQYFGPGTRLTVT.

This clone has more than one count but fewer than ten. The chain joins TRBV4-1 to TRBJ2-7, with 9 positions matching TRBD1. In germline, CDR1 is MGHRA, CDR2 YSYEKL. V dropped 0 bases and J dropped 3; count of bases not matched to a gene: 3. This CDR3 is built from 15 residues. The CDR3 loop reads CASSQDGGQGYEQYF. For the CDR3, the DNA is TGCGCCAGCAGCCAAGATGGGGGACAGGGCTACGAGCAGTACTTC.

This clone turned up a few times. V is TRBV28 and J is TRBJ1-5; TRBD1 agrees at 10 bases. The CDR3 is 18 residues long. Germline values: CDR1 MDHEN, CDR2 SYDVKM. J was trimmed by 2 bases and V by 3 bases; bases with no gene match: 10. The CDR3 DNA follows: TGTGCCAGCAGTTTCCCAGGGACAGGGGTTTCGGGCAATCAGCCCCAGCATTTT. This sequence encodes CASSFPGTGVSGNQPQHF.

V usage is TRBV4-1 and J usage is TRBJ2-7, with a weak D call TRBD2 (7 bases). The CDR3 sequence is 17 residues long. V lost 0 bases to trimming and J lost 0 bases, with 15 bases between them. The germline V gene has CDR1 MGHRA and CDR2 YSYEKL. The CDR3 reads CASSQEGGLADSYEQYF. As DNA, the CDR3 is TGCGCCAGCAGCCAAGAAGGGGGTCTAGCGGACTCCTACGAGCAGTACTTC.

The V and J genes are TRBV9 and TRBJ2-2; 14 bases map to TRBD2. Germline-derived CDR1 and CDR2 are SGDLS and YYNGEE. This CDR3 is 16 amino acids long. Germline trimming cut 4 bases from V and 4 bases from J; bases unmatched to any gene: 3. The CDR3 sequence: CASSLGTSGSTGELFF. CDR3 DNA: TGTGCCAGCAGCCTGGGGACTAGCGGGAGCACCGGGGAGCTGTTTTTT.

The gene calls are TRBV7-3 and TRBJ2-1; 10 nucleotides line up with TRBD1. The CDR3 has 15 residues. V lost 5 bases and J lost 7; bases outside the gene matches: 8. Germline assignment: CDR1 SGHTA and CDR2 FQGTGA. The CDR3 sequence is CASSGPGQGWNEQFF. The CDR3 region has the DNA TGTGCCAGCAGCGGACCGGGACAGGGGTGGAATGAGCAGTTCTTC.

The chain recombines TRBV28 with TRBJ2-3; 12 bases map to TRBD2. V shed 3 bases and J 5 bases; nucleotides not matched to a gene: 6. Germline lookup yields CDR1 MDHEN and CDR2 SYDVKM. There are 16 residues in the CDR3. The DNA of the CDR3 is TGTGCCAGCAGTTTGTCTAGCGGGGGGGCCTTAGATACGCAGTATTTT. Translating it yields CASSLSSGGALDTQYF. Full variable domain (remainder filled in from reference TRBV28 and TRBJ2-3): DVKVTQSSRYLVKRTGEKVFLECVQDMDHENMFWYRQDPGLGLRLIYFSYDVKMKEKGDIPEGYSVSREKKERFSLILESASTNQTSMYLCASSLSSGGALDTQYFGPGTRLTVL.

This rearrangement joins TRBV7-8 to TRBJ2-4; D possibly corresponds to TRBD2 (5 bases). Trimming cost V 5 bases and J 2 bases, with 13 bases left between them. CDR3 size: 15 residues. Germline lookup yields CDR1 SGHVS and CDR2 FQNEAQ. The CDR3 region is CASSPKLGTKNIQYF. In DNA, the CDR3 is TGTGCCAGCAGCCCTAAACTCGGGACCAAAAACATTCAGTACTTC.

The CDR3 DNA follows: TGCGCCAGCAGCTGGGACAGGGAGAGGACTGAAGCTTTCTTT. Amino acids: CASSWDRERTEAFF. The genes are TRBV5-1 and TRBJ1-1; 9 nucleotides agree with TRBD1. Trimming removed 3 bases from V and 5 bases from J; junction bases left unmatched: 5. The length of the CDR3 is 14 residues. Germline assignment: CDR1 SGHRS and CDR2 YFSETQ.

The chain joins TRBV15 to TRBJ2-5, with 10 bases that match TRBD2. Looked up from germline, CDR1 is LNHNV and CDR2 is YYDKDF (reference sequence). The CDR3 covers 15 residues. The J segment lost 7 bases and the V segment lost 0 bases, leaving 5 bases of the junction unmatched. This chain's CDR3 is CATSRDRTSGATQYF. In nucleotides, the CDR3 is TGTGCCACCAGCAGAGATCGCACTAGCGGGGCGACCCAGTACTTC.

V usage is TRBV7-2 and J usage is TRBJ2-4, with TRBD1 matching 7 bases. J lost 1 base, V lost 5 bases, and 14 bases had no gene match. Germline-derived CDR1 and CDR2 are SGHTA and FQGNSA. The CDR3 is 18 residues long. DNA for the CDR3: TGTGCCAGCAGCCCCAGCCCTACAGGGGCCGGGGCCAAAAACATTCAGTACTTC. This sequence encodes CASSPSPTGAGAKNIQYF.

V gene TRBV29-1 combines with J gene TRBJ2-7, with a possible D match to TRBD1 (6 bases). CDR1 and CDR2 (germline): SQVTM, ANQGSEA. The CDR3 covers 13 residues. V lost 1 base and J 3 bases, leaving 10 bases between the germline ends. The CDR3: CSVEVQGRYEQYF. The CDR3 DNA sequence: TGCAGCGTTGAAGTCCAGGGGCGCTACGAGCAGTACTTC.

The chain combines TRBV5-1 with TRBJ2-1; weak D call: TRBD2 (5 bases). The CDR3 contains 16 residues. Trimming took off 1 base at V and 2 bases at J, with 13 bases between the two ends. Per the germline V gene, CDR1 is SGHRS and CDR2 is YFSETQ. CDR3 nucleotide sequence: TGCGCCAGCAGCTTGTTCGGGGAAAGGCCCTACAATGAGCAGTTCTTC. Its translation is CASSLFGERPYNEQFF.

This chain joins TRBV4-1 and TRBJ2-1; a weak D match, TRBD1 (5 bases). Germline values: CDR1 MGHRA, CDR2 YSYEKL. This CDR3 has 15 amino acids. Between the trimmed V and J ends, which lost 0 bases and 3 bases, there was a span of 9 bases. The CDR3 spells CASSQDPGHYNEQFF. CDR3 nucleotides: TGCGCCAGCAGCCAAGATCCAGGACACTACAATGAGCAGTTCTTC.

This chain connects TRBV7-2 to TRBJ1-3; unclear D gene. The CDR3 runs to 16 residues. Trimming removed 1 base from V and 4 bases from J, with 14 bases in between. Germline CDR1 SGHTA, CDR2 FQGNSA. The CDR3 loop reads CASSLVRHQSGNTIYF. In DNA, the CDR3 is TGTGCCAGCAGCTTAGTGAGACACCAGTCGGGAAACACCATATATTTT.